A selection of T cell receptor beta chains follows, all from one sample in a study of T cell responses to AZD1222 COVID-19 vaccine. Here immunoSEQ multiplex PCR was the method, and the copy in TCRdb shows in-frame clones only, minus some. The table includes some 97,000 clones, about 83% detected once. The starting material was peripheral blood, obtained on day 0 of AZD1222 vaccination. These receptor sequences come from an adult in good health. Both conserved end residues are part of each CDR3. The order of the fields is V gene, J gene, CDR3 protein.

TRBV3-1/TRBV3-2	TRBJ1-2	CASSQGPYGYTF
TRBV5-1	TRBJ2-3	CASSGGGPDTQYF
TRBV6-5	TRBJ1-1	CASSVGGAFF
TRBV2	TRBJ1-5	CASGGGIGNQPQHF
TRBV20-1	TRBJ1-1	CSAFPEAFF
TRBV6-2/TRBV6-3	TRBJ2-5	CASSYQETQYF
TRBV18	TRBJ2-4	CASSPFSSAVGTKNIQYF
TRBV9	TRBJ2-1	CASSAKQGARAREQFF
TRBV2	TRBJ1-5	CASRVDGHQPQHF
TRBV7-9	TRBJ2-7	CASSLEGNGYEQYF
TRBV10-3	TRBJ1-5	CAISEDTFNQPQHF
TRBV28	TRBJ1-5	CASSLVQGSNQPQHF
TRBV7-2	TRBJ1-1	CASSKQGASTEAFF
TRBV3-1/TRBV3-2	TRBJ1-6	CASSQQQENSPLHF
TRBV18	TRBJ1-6	CASSPPTDNSPLHF
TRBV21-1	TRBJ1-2	CASSNQGSRGYTF
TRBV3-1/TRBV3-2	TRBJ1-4	CASSTATNEKLFF
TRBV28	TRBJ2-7	CASSFPGLSSSYEQYF
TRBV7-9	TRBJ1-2	CASSPSGGHYGYTF
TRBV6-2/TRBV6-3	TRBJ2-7	CASSPRAYEQYF
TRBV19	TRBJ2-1	CATRESSYNEQFF
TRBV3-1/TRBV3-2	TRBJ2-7	CASSQGQGGSYEQYF
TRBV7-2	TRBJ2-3	CASSLSAATDTQYF
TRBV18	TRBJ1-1	CASSPTGGSTEAFF
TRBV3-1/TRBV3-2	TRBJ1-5	CASSQDASNQPQHF
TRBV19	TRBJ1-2	CASRGTGNSYGYTF
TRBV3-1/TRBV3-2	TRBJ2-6	CASSLYRGSSGANVLTF
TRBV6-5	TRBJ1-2	CASAPGYGYTF
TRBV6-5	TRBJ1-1	CASSYSDGLRAFF